This T cell receptor (beta chain) derives from a study of blood T cell repertoires in COVID-19. Study-wide context: The cDNA or gDNA used as material had been derived from T cells, B-cell-depleted T cells, or PBMCs.

The CDR3 consists of 16 residues. Looked up from germline, CDR1 is SEHNR and CDR2 is FQNEAQ (reference sequence). A remark on this clone: One end of the junction is discordant with germline, which a read error may explain.

Per the original data handling: For nucleated cells, counts were estimated from reference gene primer amplification. The table came from immunoSEQ multiplex PCR; TCRdb's copy has only in-frame clones and leaves some out. V and J calls and clone size come straight from that table; D and trimming were deduced from the DNA. The data contain about 260,000 clones, about 87% of them seen just once; the ten biggest clones take up roughly 5.6%. V gene TRBV7-9 combines with J gene TRBJ1-4; D is unclear. Specimen: peripheral blood. The source of this sequence is a woman aged 60 to 75 with COVID-19, enrolled during active disease. CDR3 sequence: CASSYARSRQNEKLFF. The CDR3 DNA is TGTGCCAGCAGCTACGCGCGGTCACGGCAAAATGAAAAATTGTTTTTT.